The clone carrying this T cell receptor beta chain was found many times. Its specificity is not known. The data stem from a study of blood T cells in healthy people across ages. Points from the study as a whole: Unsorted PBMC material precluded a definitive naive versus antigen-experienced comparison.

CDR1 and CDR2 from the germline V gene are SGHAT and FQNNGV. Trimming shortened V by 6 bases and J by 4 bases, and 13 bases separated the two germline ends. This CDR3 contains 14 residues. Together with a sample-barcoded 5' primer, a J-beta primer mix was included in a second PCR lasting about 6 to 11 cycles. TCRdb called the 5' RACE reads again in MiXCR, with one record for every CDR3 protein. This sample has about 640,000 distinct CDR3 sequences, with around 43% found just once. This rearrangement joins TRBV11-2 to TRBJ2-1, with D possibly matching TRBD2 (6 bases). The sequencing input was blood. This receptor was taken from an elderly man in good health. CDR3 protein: CASRPVLAYNEQFF. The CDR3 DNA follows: TGTGCCAGCAGACCCGTACTAGCTTACAATGAGCAGTTCTTC.